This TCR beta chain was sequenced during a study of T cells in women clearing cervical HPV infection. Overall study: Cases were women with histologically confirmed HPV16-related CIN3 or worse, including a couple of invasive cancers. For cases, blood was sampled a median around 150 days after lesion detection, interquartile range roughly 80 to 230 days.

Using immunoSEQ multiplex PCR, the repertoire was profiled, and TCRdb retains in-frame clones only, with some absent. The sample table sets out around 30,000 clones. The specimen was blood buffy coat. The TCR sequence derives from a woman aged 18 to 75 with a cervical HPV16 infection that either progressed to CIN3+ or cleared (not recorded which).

CDR3 residues: CASSLLRRDEQYF. The DNA read from the CDR3 is TGTGCCAGCAGTTTACTGCGTCGTGACGAG. V and J are TRBV12-3 or TRBV12-4 and TRBJ2-7, with D uncertain. The read stops 3 residues short of the end of the CDR3; the missing end is completed from the germline J gene. V lost 2 bases and J 5 bases, leaving 10 bases between the germline ends. This CDR3 contains 13 residues.